Listed here are 19 T cell receptor beta chains from one sample, sequenced in a study of T cell changes during pregnancy in multiple sclerosis. Assay: immunoSEQ multiplex PCR; the TCRdb copy retains only in-frame clones and omits some. The sample contains about 77,000 clones, approximately 94% of which appear only once. The sequencing used peripheral blood, collected after pregnancy. The receptors derive from a female donor in good health, enrolled as a control in a pregnancy study.

This chain joins TRBV6-6 and TRBJ1-4; D uncertain. From germline, CDR1 is MNHNY and CDR2 SVGAGI (reference sequence). The CDR3 consists of 14 residues. V lost 6 bases and J 5 bases, leaving 13 bases between the germline ends. This CDR3 is CASSPGGLNEKLFF. DNA of the CDR3: TGTGCCAGCAGCCCCGGAGGGTTAAATGAAAAACTGTTTTTT.

This clone was observed a few times. The chain is built from TRBV7-9 and TRBJ1-2, with D possibly TRBD1 on 5 matching bases. The CDR3 loop spans 14 amino acids. V was cut by 2 bases and J by 5 bases, with 12 bases left in between. Germline V lookup: CDR1 SEHNR, CDR2 FQNEAQ (reference sequence). The CDR3 DNA reads as TGTGCCAGCAGCTTACTGGGGCCGTCATATGGCTACACCTTC. This gives the protein CASSLLGPSYGYTF.

The chain joins TRBV9 to TRBJ1-2, with D unclear. The CDR3 has 14 amino acids. V lost 3 bases, J lost 7 bases, and 16 bases lay in between. The germline gives CDR1 SGDLS, CDR2 YYNGEE. CDR3 region: CASSESGGAPGYTF. The CDR3 DNA reads TGTGCCAGCAGCGAATCAGGAGGCGCACCTGGCTACACCTTC. The whole variable domain, remainder taken from reference TRBV9 and TRBJ1-2, is DSGVTQTPKHLITATGQRVTLRCSPRSGDLSVYWYQQSLDQGLQFLIQYYNGEERAKGNILERFSAQQFPDLHSELNLSSLELGDSALYFCASSESGGAPGYTFGSGTRLTVV.

The chain is built from TRBV7-2 and TRBJ1-2, with D unclear. The CDR3 extends over 14 amino acids. V was clipped by 3 bases and J by 0 bases, with 8 bases between them. The germline CDR1 and CDR2 sequences are SGHTA and FQGNSA. In DNA, the CDR3 is TGTGCCAGCAGCTTTCTCGGTTCTAACTATGGCTACACCTTC. Translated: CASSFLGSNYGYTF.

This chain links TRBV5-1 with TRBJ2-4, with a possible D match to TRBD2 (6 bases). Deletions cut 4 bases from V and 0 bases from J, with 14 bases between. Per the germline V gene, CDR1 is SGHRS and CDR2 is YFSETQ. The CDR3 covers 16 residues. The CDR3 DNA reads as TGCGCCAGCAGCCAGACCGGGGGACCAGCCAAAAACATTCAGTACTTC. The encoded protein is CASSQTGGPAKNIQYF.

This clone was observed once. This sequence joins TRBV30 and TRBJ2-1, with D maybe TRBD2 (6 bases). V lost 1 base and J lost 4, with 14 bases in between. The CDR3 is made up of 15 amino acids. CDR1 is GTSNPN, CDR2 SVGIG, per germline (reference sequence). The CDR3 spells CAWSARGGPYNEQFF. CDR3 nucleotides: TGTGCCTGGAGTGCCCGGGGAGGACCGTACAATGAGCAGTTCTTC.

V is TRBV6-1 and J is TRBJ1-5, with a possible D match to TRBD1 (5 bases). CDR3 size: 14 residues. V was clipped by 0 bases and J by 6 bases, with 9 bases between them. Germline CDR1 MNHNS, CDR2 SASEGT. The DNA of the CDR3 is TGTGCCAGCAGTGAAGCAGGGGAAGGTCAGCCCCAGCATTTT. Translation gives CASSEAGEGQPQHF.

J is TRBJ2-7 and V is TRBV28; D call uncertain. The ends were cut back, 8 bases at V and 9 bases at J, with 8 bases in the middle. Germline values: CDR1 MDHEN, CDR2 SYDVKM. There are 9 residues in the CDR3. This CDR3 is CASFTGQYF. The CDR3 DNA reads as TGTGCCAGCTTTACGGGGCAGTACTTC.

The chain uses TRBV10-3 and TRBJ2-7; TRBD1 agrees at 10 bases. Germline V gene data show CDR1 as ENHRY and CDR2 as SYGVKD. This CDR3 region has 14 residues. With V trimmed by 10 bases and J by 7 bases, 13 bases remained unmatched. Here the CDR3 DNA reads TGTGCCACCACTCGGGACAGGGGATCGGGTGAGCAGTACTTC. It is translated as CATTRDRGSGEQYF.

This chain links TRBV9 with TRBJ2-5; 14 nucleotides agree with TRBD2. The CDR3 has 15 residues. Trimming cost V 4 bases and J 5 bases; bases outside gene matches: 4. Per germline, CDR1 SGDLS and CDR2 YYNGEE. CDR3 loop: CASSPRLAGGETQYF. The DNA of the CDR3 is TGTGCCAGCAGCCCCCGACTAGCGGGGGGGGAGACCCAGTACTTC.

The rearrangement links TRBV2 to TRBJ2-1; TRBD2 matches 8 bases. V shed 3 bases and J 15 bases; nucleotides not matched to a gene: 7. The CDR3 runs to 12 residues. Germline-derived CDR1 and CDR2 are SNHLY and FYNNEI. CDR3 nucleotide sequence: TGTGCCAGCAGTGATTTTCCGGGGGGGGTGTTCTTC. This gives the protein CASSDFPGGVFF.

The rearrangement uses TRBV19 and TRBJ2-7; D may be TRBD2 (6 bases). The CDR3 spans 15 residues. Germline V lookup: CDR1 LNHDA, CDR2 SQIVND (reference sequence). V was shortened by 5 bases and J by 0 bases, with 14 bases between the two germline ends. CDR3 nucleotide sequence: TGTGCCAGTAGTTCTACTAGCATGAGCTCCTACGAGCAGTACTTC. Protein product: CASSSTSMSSYEQYF.

CDR3 region: CASSLLAGKGNIQYF. The CDR3 region has the DNA TGTGCCAGCAGCCTCCTCGCGGGGAAGGGAAACATTCAGTACTTC. The chain employs TRBV27 and TRBJ2-4, with D tentatively TRBD2 (6 bases). The V end lost 6 bases, the J end lost 6 bases, and 18 bases lay between the germline ends. The V gene's germline CDR1 is MNHEY and CDR2 SMNVEV (reference sequence). The CDR3 is made up of 15 amino acids.

This chain connects TRBV7-3 to TRBJ2-7, with 8 bases identical to TRBD2. Germline trimming cut 5 bases from V and 5 bases from J; bases unmatched to any gene: 8. Germline values: CDR1 SGHTA, CDR2 FQGTGA. CDR3 size: 14 residues. In DNA, the CDR3 is TGTGCCAGCAGCCGTAGCGGGAAGTTTCACGAGCAGTACTTC. Its translation: CASSRSGKFHEQYF.

The chain is built from TRBV7-2 and TRBJ2-7; 13 nucleotides match TRBD2. The CDR3 length is 16 residues. Germline CDR1 is SGHTA and CDR2 is FQGNSA. Trimming cost V 5 bases and J 3 bases; bases outside gene matches: 7. CDR3 region: CASSRGLAGEGYEQYF. The CDR3 DNA is TGTGCCAGCAGCCGAGGACTAGCGGGAGAGGGCTACGAGCAGTACTTC.

The CDR3 coding sequence is TGTGCCAGCAGCCCACGGGGGTCGGTGTACACTGAAGCTTTCTTT. This encodes CASSPRGSVYTEAFF. The chain uses TRBV27 and TRBJ1-1; possibly TRBD1 for D (5 bases). The V end was cut by 6 bases, the J end by 3 bases, with 17 bases between. The V gene's germline CDR1 is MNHEY and CDR2 SMNVEV (reference sequence). There are 15 residues in the CDR3.

The rearrangement links TRBV7-2 to TRBJ2-1; tentative D call: TRBD1 (6 bases). Trimming stripped 5 bases from V and 2 bases from J, with 16 bases between. Germline V gene data show CDR1 as SGHTA and CDR2 as FQGNSA. This CDR3 has 16 amino acids. CDR3 DNA: TGTGCCAGCAGCCAGGGCAGGGGAAAAACCTACAATGAGCAGTTCTTC. It specifies CASSQGRGKTYNEQFF.

This chain links TRBV9 with TRBJ2-5, with TRBD1 identical over 10 bases. V shed 4 bases, J shed 7 bases, and the junction held 13 bases outside the gene matches. The CDR3 is 16 residues long. Germline V CDR1 and CDR2: SGDLS, YYNGEE. The CDR3 coding sequence is TGTGCCAGCAGCTCGGGGGGACAGGGGATAGTAGGGACCCAGTACTTC. Protein: CASSSGGQGIVGTQYF.

The rearrangement links TRBV27 to TRBJ1-1; D possibly corresponds to TRBD1 (6 bases). The CDR3 is made up of 15 amino acids. V lost 5 bases and J lost 4, with 17 bases in between. Germline V lookup: CDR1 MNHEY, CDR2 SMNVEV (reference sequence). The CDR3 sequence is CASSPQGAGSTEAFF. In DNA, the CDR3 is TGTGCCAGCAGTCCACAGGGAGCGGGGAGCACTGAAGCTTTCTTT.